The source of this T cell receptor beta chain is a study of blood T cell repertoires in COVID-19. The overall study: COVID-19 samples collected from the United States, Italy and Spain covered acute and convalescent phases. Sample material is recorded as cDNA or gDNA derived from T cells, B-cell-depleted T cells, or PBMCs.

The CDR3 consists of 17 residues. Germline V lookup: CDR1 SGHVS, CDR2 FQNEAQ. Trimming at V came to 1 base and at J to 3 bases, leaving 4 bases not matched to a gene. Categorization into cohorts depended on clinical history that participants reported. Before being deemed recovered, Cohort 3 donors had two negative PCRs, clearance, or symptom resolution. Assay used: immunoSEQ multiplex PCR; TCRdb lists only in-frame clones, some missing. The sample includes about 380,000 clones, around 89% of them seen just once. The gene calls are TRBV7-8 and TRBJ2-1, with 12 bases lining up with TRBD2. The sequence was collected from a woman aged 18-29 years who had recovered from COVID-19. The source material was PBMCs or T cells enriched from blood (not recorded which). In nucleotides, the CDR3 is TGTGCCAGCAGCTTAGAACTAGCGGGGGGTATCTACAATGAGCAGTTCTTC. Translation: CASSLELAGGIYNEQFF.